Listed below are T cell receptor beta chains from one sample, sequenced in a study of T cells in Graves' hyperthyroidism and ophthalmopathy. TCRdb re-derived calls from the multiplex PCR reads in MiXCR, one entry per CDR3 protein. The sample records 490,000 or so distinct CDR3 sequences, over 45% being singletons. Sequencing was carried out using peripheral blood or thyroid tissue (not recorded which). Source of these receptors: an adult woman with Graves' disease, either hyperthyroidism or ophthalmopathy (not recorded which). Both conserved end residues are part of each CDR3. D genes are given only for firm matches. Not every row has a clone size; where given, it reads once, few, many or a size class.

abundance	j_gene	v_gene	d_gene	CDR3aa	CDR3nt
.	TRBJ1-3	TRBV10-3	.	CAISGGRLSGNTIYF	TGTGCCATCAGTGGGGGCAGACTCTCTGGAAACACCATATATTTT
.	TRBJ1-6	TRBV2	.	CACSAGRNSPLHF	TGTGCCTGCAGTGCAGGCAGAAATTCACCCCTCCACTTT
.	TRBJ1-6	TRBV15	.	CATSRDHNSPLHF	TGTGCCACCAGCAGAGATCATAATTCACCCCTCCACTTT
few	TRBJ2-5	TRBV29-1	.	CSVPQGRETQYF	TGCAGCGTTCCACAGGGAAGGGAGACCCAGTACTTC
.	TRBJ2-7	TRBV29-1	TRBD2	CSVRGTTYEQYF	TGCAGCGTACGCGGGACTACCTACGAGCAGTACTTC
.	TRBJ1-4	TRBV15	.	CATSSFNEKLFF	TGTGCCACCAGCAGTTTTAATGAAAAACTGTTTTTT
.	TRBJ2-6	TRBV7-6	.	CASSPSGASGANVLTF	TGTGCCAGCAGCCCCTCGGGGGCATCTGGGGCCAACGTCCTGACTTTC
.	TRBJ2-7	TRBV7-8	TRBD1	CASRDRDYEQYF	TGTGCCAGCCGGGACAGGGATTACGAGCAGTACTTC
.	TRBJ1-1	TRBV7-2	TRBD1	CASSLQGALFGAFF	TGTGCCAGCAGCCTACAGGGGGCGCTTTTTGGAGCTTTCTTT
.	TRBJ1-5	TRBV19	.	CASSPRGTGIRNQPQHF	TGTGCCAGCAGTCCCAGAGGCACCGGGATCCGCAATCAGCCCCAGCATTTT
many	TRBJ2-5	TRBV4-2	.	CASSQDLASQETQYF	TGTGCCAGCAGCCAAGATCTGGCTAGCCAAGAGACCCAGTACTTC
.	TRBJ1-1	TRBV4-2	.	CASSPSWDKNTEAFF	TGTGCCAGCAGCCCCTCCTGGGACAAGAACACTGAAGCTTTCTTT
many	TRBJ1-5	TRBV6-1	.	CASSLPRGNQPQHF	TGTGCCAGCAGTTTACCGCGAGGGAATCAGCCCCAGCATTTT
many	TRBJ2-2	TRBV20-1	.	CSASIWEDGELFF	TGCAGTGCTAGTATTTGGGAGGACGGGGAGCTGTTTTTT
.	TRBJ2-5	TRBV10-3	.	CASEMGEETQYF	TGTGCCAGTGAGATGGGGGAAGAGACCCAGTACTTC
.	TRBJ2-7	TRBV20-1	.	CSASDRTTYEQYF	TGCAGTGCCTCGGACAGAACGACCTACGAGCAGTACTTC
few	TRBJ1-5	TRBV25-1	.	CASSDGSGQPQHF	TGTGCCAGCAGTGATGGCAGCGGGCAGCCCCAGCATTTT
many	TRBJ1-5	TRBV10-2	.	CASAPQGNQPQHF	TGCGCCAGCGCTCCTCAGGGGAATCAGCCCCAGCATTTT
many	TRBJ2-7	TRBV19	.	CASSTGLLTYEQYF	TGTGCCAGTAGTACCGGACTACTCACCTACGAGCAGTACTTC
few	TRBJ1-5	TRBV4-1	TRBD1	CASSIGTARNQPQHF	TGCGCCAGCAGTATAGGGACAGCCCGCAATCAGCCCCAGCATTTT
.	TRBJ2-7	TRBV20-1	.	CSARVAGPYEQYF	TGCAGTGCTAGAGTTGCGGGTCCCTACGAGCAGTACTTC
.	TRBJ2-7	TRBV29-1	.	CSLGLGEQYF	TGCAGCTTAGGACTCGGGGAGCAGTACTTC
.	TRBJ2-2	TRBV19	.	CASSMGGAVAGELFF	TGTGCCAGTAGTATGGGGGGGGCGGTCGCCGGGGAGCTGTTTTTT
.	TRBJ1-5	TRBV4-3	.	CASSQDLGSGQETQHF	TGCGCCAGCAGCCAAGATCTCGGGAGTGGCCAAGAGACCCAGCATTTT
many	TRBJ2-3	TRBV7-2	.	CASSLWGGPTDTQYF	TGTGCCAGCAGCTTATGGGGGGGGCCCACAGATACGCAGTATTTT
.	TRBJ2-7	TRBV7-6	TRBD2	CASSTPGLATYEQYF	TGTGCCAGCAGTACACCGGGACTAGCAACCTACGAGCAGTACTTC
many	TRBJ2-5	TRBV7-2	.	CASSRSPETQYF	TGTGCCAGCAGCCGATCGCCAGAGACCCAGTACTTC
.	TRBJ1-6	TRBV10-3	TRBD1	CAISGPGQGNSPLHF	TGTGCCATCAGTGGGCCCGGACAGGGGAATTCACCCCTCCACTTT
once	TRBJ1-2	TRBV29-1	.	CSQGTAGLYGYTF	TGCAGCCAAGGGACGGCAGGGCTGTATGGCTACACCTTC
.	TRBJ2-6	TRBV12-5	.	CASGFTLLPSGANVLTF	TGTGCTAGTGGTTTCACGTTGCTACCCTCTGGGGCCAACGTCCTGACTTTC
.	TRBJ1-1	TRBV28	.	CASTFSPHLDTEAFF	TGTGCCAGCACCTTCTCCCCCCACCTCGACACTGAAGCTTTCTTT